The 12 T cell receptor beta chains given below trace back to one sample, sequenced in a study of blood T cell repertoires in COVID-19. Only in-frame clones appear in the TCRdb table, and some are missing; sequencing was by immunoSEQ multiplex PCR. Found here are approximately 92,000 clones, around 82% of them singletons; the top ten hold about 8.7%. Input material: peripheral blood. The receptors were gathered from a man aged 45-60 years who had recovered from COVID-19.

This clone has more than one count but fewer than ten. This rearrangement joins TRBV27 to TRBJ1-1; the D gene is possibly TRBD1 (5 bases). Germline V gene data show CDR1 as MNHEY and CDR2 as SMNVEV (reference sequence). The CDR3 has 14 residues. V lost 3 bases and J 5 bases, leaving 13 bases between the germline ends. CDR3 sequence reads: CASSLGGVRTEAFF. Written as DNA, the CDR3 is TGTGCCAGCAGTTTGGGGGGAGTTAGGACTGAAGCTTTCTTT.

This chain's CDR3 is CASSADTGGGTEAFF. The CDR3 DNA sequence: TGTGCCAGCAGCGCCGACACAGGGGGCGGAACTGAAGCTTTCTTT. The chain uses TRBV5-6 and TRBJ1-1, with 9 bases identical to TRBD1. With V trimmed by 4 bases and J by 5 bases, 9 bases remained unmatched. The germline V gene encodes CDR1 SGHDT and CDR2 YYEEEE. The CDR3 spans 15 residues.

This clone was counted once. V usage is TRBV3-1 (or the pseudogene TRBV3-2) and J usage is TRBJ1-1, with D tentatively TRBD1 (5 bases). The CDR3 length is 14 residues. V was clipped by 2 bases and J by 1 base, with 8 bases between them. CDR1 and CDR2 (germline): LGHDT, YNNKEL (reference sequence). The CDR3 DNA reads as TGTGCCAGCAGCCAAACCACAGGGAACACTGAAGCTTTCTTT. Its translation: CASSQTTGNTEAFF.

This clone was found many times. The V and J genes are TRBV2 and TRBJ1-2, with 8 bases identical to TRBD1. Unmatched junction bases numbered 13, after V lost 9 bases and J lost 7 bases. The CDR3 loop spans 14 amino acids. The germline gives CDR1 SNHLY, CDR2 FYNNEI. The CDR3 reads CARERDRLGSGYTF. The CDR3 bases are TGTGCCAGAGAAAGGGACAGGCTAGGATCTGGCTACACCTTC.

The V and J genes are TRBV10-3 and TRBJ1-1; D remains ambiguous. The CDR3 length is 15 residues. In germline, CDR1 is ENHRY, CDR2 SYGVKD. Between the trimmed V and J ends, which lost 6 bases and 0 bases, there was a span of 14 bases. This chain's CDR3 is CAIRAAGLMNTEAFF. DNA of the CDR3: TGTGCCATCAGGGCAGCGGGCCTGATGAACACTGAAGCTTTCTTT.

The chain combines TRBV6-5 with TRBJ1-5; D might be TRBD1 (6 bases). CDR1 and CDR2 from the germline V gene are MNHEY and SVGAGI. The CDR3 sequence is 14 residues long. The germline V and J ends were trimmed by 6 bases and 5 bases, with 14 bases remaining between them. Here the CDR3 reads CASRKGQKDQPQHF. Here the CDR3 DNA reads TGTGCCAGCAGAAAAGGACAGAAAGATCAGCCCCAGCATTTT.

The gene calls are TRBV5-1 and TRBJ2-2, with D perhaps TRBD1 (6 bases). The CDR3 loop spans 14 amino acids. Germline V gene data show CDR1 as SGHRS and CDR2 as YFSETQ. The V end was cut by 5 bases, the J end by 7 bases, with 15 bases between. CDR3 amino acids: CASRPGQSGGELFF. The CDR3 DNA reads TGCGCCAGCAGGCCGGGACAAAGTGGCGGGGAGCTGTTTTTT.

This clone turned up a few times. The chain uses TRBV5-4 and TRBJ1-3; no definite D call. CDR1 and CDR2 from the germline V gene are SGHNT and YYREEE (reference sequence). The CDR3 extends over 14 amino acids. Deletions cut 0 bases from V and 0 bases from J, with 4 bases between. This CDR3 reads CASSLDSSGNTIYF. Written as DNA, the CDR3 is TGTGCCAGCAGCTTGGACAGCTCTGGAAACACCATATATTTT. The full variable domain, completed using reference TRBV5-4 and TRBJ1-3, is ETGVTQSPTHLIKTRGQQVTLRCSSQSGHNTVSWYQQALGQGPQFIFQYYREEENGRGNFPPRFSGLQFPNYSSELNVNALELDDSALYLCASSLDSSGNTIYFGEGSWLTVV.

DNA for the CDR3: TGTGCCAGCTCGCAGAACAGGGGCGGAGAGACCCAGTACTTC. Translating it yields CASSQNRGGETQYF. The gene calls are TRBV18 and TRBJ2-5; 7 nucleotides align to TRBD1. The CDR3 sequence is 14 residues long. The J segment lost 4 bases and the V segment lost 6 bases, leaving 8 bases of the junction unmatched. Germline V gene lookup returns CDR1 KGHSH and CDR2 LQKENI.

This chain's CDR3 is CASSRDRAEQFF. The CDR3 DNA sequence: TGTGCCAGCAGTCGGGACAGGGCTGAGCAGTTCTTC. The chain combines TRBV28 with TRBJ2-1; TRBD1 agrees at 9 bases. This CDR3 spans 12 amino acids. From germline, CDR1 is MDHEN and CDR2 SYDVKM. Unmatched junction bases numbered 2, after V lost 5 bases and J lost 9 bases.

The rearrangement links TRBV4-2 to TRBJ2-4, with TRBD1 matching over 8 bases. With V trimmed by 3 bases and J by 8 bases, 9 bases remained unmatched. The length of the CDR3 is 15 residues. In germline, CDR1 is LGHNA, CDR2 YNFKEQ. In DNA form, the CDR3 reads TGTGCCAGCAGCCAGGGGAGCAGGGGGCTGGACATTCAGTACTTC. It codes for CASSQGSRGLDIQYF.

The CDR3: CATSEDRNTDTQYF. CDR3 sequence (DNA): TGTGCCACCAGTGAGGACAGAAACACAGATACGCAGTATTTT. The V gene is TRBV24-1, the J gene TRBJ2-3; D is perhaps TRBD1 (6 bases). Germline CDR1 reads KGHDR; CDR2 reads SFDVKD. The CDR3 spans 14 residues. V lost 4 bases and J lost 2, with 9 bases in between.